The 19 T cell receptor beta chains given below trace back to one sample, sequenced in a study of T cell responses to AZD1222 COVID-19 vaccine. Sequenced by immunoSEQ multiplex PCR; TCRdb stores in-frame clones only, minus some. Among approximately 200,000 clones listed, just over 85% were seen once. Specimen: peripheral blood, collected on day 0 of AZD1222 vaccination. The receptors were gathered from an adult in good health.

The chain couples TRBV2 to TRBJ2-1; 11 nucleotides align to TRBD2. The CDR3 spans 15 residues. Germline values: CDR1 SNHLY, CDR2 FYNNEI. The junction had 8 bases not matched to a gene; V was cut back by 5 bases and J by 8 bases. For the CDR3, the DNA is TGTGCCAGCAGTTCCTTAGCGGGGGGGCCCTATGAGCAGTTCTTC. Amino acids: CASSSLAGGPYEQFF.

The chain has TRBV19 and TRBJ2-7; tentatively, D is TRBD1 (5 bases). V gave up 9 bases and J gave up 3 bases, with 24 bases separating them. This CDR3 region has 16 residues. Per germline, CDR1 LNHDA and CDR2 SQIVND (reference sequence). CDR3 sequence: CASQGAATGARYEQYF. The CDR3 DNA reads as TGTGCCAGCCAAGGGGCGGCCACAGGCGCCCGCTACGAGCAGTACTTC.

This rearrangement joins TRBV19 to TRBJ2-7, with a tentative D call TRBD1 (5 bases). The CDR3 spans 15 residues. Trimming shortened V by 5 bases and J by 6 bases, and 20 bases separated the two germline ends. Germline CDR1 and CDR2: LNHDA and SQIVND (reference sequence). The CDR3 DNA reads as TGTGCCAGTAGTCCAACTCATCTCAGGGTTGGCGAGCAGTACTTC. This translates into CASSPTHLRVGEQYF.

Of note for this clone: One end of the junction varies from germline; a read error may be responsible. The gene calls are TRBV4-2 and TRBJ1-2; D gene uncertain. CDR1 is LGHNA and CDR2 is YNFKEQ in the germline V gene. This CDR3 has 11 residues. The chain's CDR3 is CASSPRAGEGF. Here the CDR3 DNA reads TGTGCCAGCAGCCCCCGGGCCGGTGAGGGCTTC.

The V call is TRBV6-2 or TRBV6-3, the J call TRBJ2-7, with no clear D. CDR1 and CDR2 from the germline V gene are MNHEY and SVGEGT. Trimming took 5 bases from V and 0 from J, leaving 11 bases between them. The CDR3 consists of 14 residues. In DNA, the CDR3 is TGTGCCAGCAGTGACACGGCCCCCTCCTACGAGCAGTACTTC. Its protein product is CASSDTAPSYEQYF.

The V gene is TRBV11-2, the J gene TRBJ2-1, with D possibly being TRBD1 (5 bases). CDR1 is SGHAT and CDR2 is FQNNGV in the germline V gene. This CDR3 has 16 amino acids. Between the trimmed V and J ends, which lost 1 base and 2 bases, there was a span of 12 bases. CDR3 coding DNA: TGTGCCAGCAGCTTAGGGGGCAGGGCCACCTACAATGAGCAGTTCTTC. Translating it yields CASSLGGRATYNEQFF.

This clone has just one count. Here the CDR3 DNA reads TGTGCCAGCAGTGAAGACCGCTCCCAAACGCCCCAGCATTTT. Protein: CASSEDRSQTPQHF. The rearrangement joins TRBV2 to TRBJ1-5, with unresolved D. The CDR3 is made up of 14 amino acids. CDR1 is SNHLY and CDR2 is FYNNEI in the germline V gene. Trimming took off 1 base at V and 9 bases at J, with 13 bases between the two ends.

The CDR3 spells CASSLEGGGPSDTQYF. In nucleotides, the CDR3 is TGCGCCAGCAGCCTGGAAGGCGGGGGGCCCTCAGATACGCAGTATTTT. V is TRBV5-1 and J is TRBJ2-3, with 8 bases that match TRBD2. Germline V gives CDR1 SGHRS, CDR2 YFSETQ. This CDR3 is 16 amino acids long. J gave up 4 bases and V 4 bases, and 11 bases lay outside the gene matches.

This chain connects TRBV29-1 to TRBJ2-7, with D perhaps TRBD1 (6 bases). V was pared by 4 bases and J by 4 bases, with 14 bases between. This CDR3 region has 13 residues. Per germline, CDR1 SQVTM and CDR2 ANQGSEA. The CDR3 sequence: CSVAGTNNYEQYF. CDR3 DNA: TGCAGCGTTGCCGGGACAAATAATTACGAGCAGTACTTC.

The chain combines TRBV2 with TRBJ2-7; D unclear. The CDR3 has 13 amino acids. V was pared by 6 bases and J by 0 bases, with 9 bases between. CDR1 and CDR2 from the germline V gene are SNHLY and FYNNEI. CDR3 coding DNA: TGTGCCAGCAGGGGTACAGTCTCCTACGAGCAGTACTTC. Amino acids: CASRGTVSYEQYF.

This chain links TRBV15 with TRBJ2-1; D remains unclear. Germline V gene lookup returns CDR1 LNHNV and CDR2 YYDKDF (reference sequence). The CDR3 totals 15 residues. V lost 1 base and J 4 bases, leaving 11 bases between the germline ends. The CDR3: CATSRVVTPYNEQFF. CDR3 bases: TGTGCCACCAGCAGAGTTGTTACCCCATACAATGAGCAGTTCTTC.

This chain joins TRBV28 and TRBJ1-5; TRBD1 might be the D (6 bases). Germline CDR1 reads MDHEN; CDR2 reads SYDVKM. The V end lost 7 bases, the J end lost 6 bases, and 10 bases lay between the germline ends. The CDR3 runs 12 residues. The CDR3 region is CASNSDSQPQHF. The CDR3 nucleotides read TGTGCCAGCAACTCGGACAGTCAGCCCCAGCATTTT.

A few counts support this clone. The genes are TRBV3-1 (or the pseudogene TRBV3-2) and TRBJ1-3, with 8 bases that match TRBD1. Germline assignment: CDR1 LGHDT and CDR2 YNNKEL (reference sequence). Trimming at V came to 4 bases and at J to 5 bases, leaving 13 bases not matched to a gene. This CDR3 has 17 amino acids. CDR3 residues: CASSPGQGSGVRNTIYF. CDR3 in DNA: TGTGCCAGCAGCCCAGGACAGGGTAGTGGCGTGCGAAACACCATATATTTT.

J is TRBJ2-7 and V is TRBV10-2, with D unclear. The CDR3 has 15 amino acids. V was cut by 4 bases and J by 3 bases, with 16 bases left in between. CDR1 WSHSY and CDR2 SAAADI come from the germline V gene. The CDR3: CASSVRVTENYEQYF. The CDR3 region has the DNA TGCGCCAGCAGTGTACGAGTAACAGAGAACTACGAGCAGTACTTC.

The V call is TRBV11-2, the J call TRBJ1-2; D unclear. The V gene lost 0 bases and the J gene lost 4 bases, with 0 bases spanning the gap. In germline, CDR1 is SGHAT, CDR2 FQNNGV. This CDR3 is 11 amino acids long. The CDR3 protein is CASSLDYGYTF. As DNA, the CDR3 is TGTGCCAGCAGCTTAGACTATGGCTACACCTTC.

The chain recombines TRBV6-5 with TRBJ2-3, with D possibly being TRBD2 (7 bases). Trimming cost V 6 bases and J 5 bases, with 15 bases left between them. The CDR3 runs 14 residues. Germline CDR1 and CDR2: MNHEY and SVGAGI. The CDR3 spells CASSSGGPVDTQYF. The DNA for the CDR3 is TGTGCCAGCAGCTCCGGGGGGCCGGTAGATACGCAGTATTTT.

This clone has a single count. Other DNA sequences from this sample encode an identical CDR3 as well. The chain combines TRBV7-2 with TRBJ2-5, with 7 bases matching TRBD2. The CDR3 length is 14 residues. J was trimmed by 1 base and V by 6 bases; bases with no gene match: 5. Germline CDR1 reads SGHTA; CDR2 reads FQGNSA. The CDR3 bases are TGTGCCAGCAGTTTGGGGGGGGGCCAAGAGACCCAGTACTTC. It is translated as CASSLGGGQETQYF.

The chain has TRBV6-2 or TRBV6-3 and TRBJ1-1, with a possible D match to TRBD1 (6 bases). CDR1 is MNHEY, CDR2 SVGEGT, per germline. The CDR3 is 21 residues long. Trimming removed 2 bases at V and 1 base at J, with 29 bases between. As DNA, the CDR3 is TGTGCCAGCAGTTACCTGGTGATAGAGCTTGGCAGGGGAGGATCGAACACTGAAGCTTTCTTT. Translation gives CASSYLVIELGRGGSNTEAFF.

The rearrangement joins TRBV29-1 to TRBJ1-3; 9 bases fit TRBD1. CDR1 and CDR2 from the germline V gene are SQVTM and ANQGSEA. CDR3 size: 14 residues. J was trimmed by 2 bases and V by 6 bases; bases with no gene match: 5. The CDR3 spells CSVSGQGTGNTIYF. CDR3 DNA: TGCAGCGTCTCCGGACAGGGGACTGGAAACACCATATATTTT.